The rows below give T cell receptor beta chains drawn from one sample of a study of T cells after yellow fever vaccination. TCRdb reanalysed the 5' RACE reads using MiXCR and keeps one entry per CDR3 protein. The table has roughly 500,000 distinct CDR3 sequences, 19% seen once. The sample was PBMCs, taken 15 days after the yellow fever booster vaccination. The receptors stem from a man younger than 40 who received the YFV17D yellow fever vaccine. Both conserved end residues are part of each CDR3. The order of the fields is J gene, clone size, V gene, D gene, CDR3 length, CDR3 DNA, CDR3 protein. D genes are given only for firm matches. The size of a clone is reported for some rows only, either as once, few or many, or as a class for expanded clones.

>TRBJ2-2|few|TRBV4-3|.|15
TGCGCCAGCAGCCAAGGGGGGGCGGGCGTCGGGGAGCTGTTTTTT
CASSQGGAGVGELFF
>TRBJ2-3|many|TRBV5-1|.|15
TGCGCCAGCAGCTTTTCACCTACAGGGCCAGACACGCAGTATTTT
CASSFSPTGPDTQYF
>TRBJ2-5|few|TRBV6-5|.|12
TGTGCCAGCAGTTCTCGGAAGAGAACCCAGTACTTC
CASSSRKRTQYF
>TRBJ1-1|.|TRBV10-3|.|15
TGTGCCATCAGTGAGTCGCAAACAATGAACACTGAAGCTTTCTTT
CAISESQTMNTEAFF
>TRBJ1-6|few|TRBV10-3|TRBD1|12
TGTGCCATCAGCGGACAGGGCTCACCCCTCCACTTT
CAISGQGSPLHF
>TRBJ2-1|many|TRBV20-1|TRBD2|14
TGCAGTGCTTTAAGCGGGAGCTCCTACAATGAGCAGTTCTTC
CSALSGSSYNEQFF
>TRBJ2-7|many|TRBV20-1|.|14
TGCAGTGCCCAGCCGAGGGTGAGCTCCTACGAGCAGTACTTC
CSAQPRVSSYEQYF
>TRBJ2-5|.|TRBV6-1|TRBD2|13
TGTGCCAGCAGAATAGCGGGAGGGCGCGCCCAGTACTTC
CASRIAGGRAQYF
>TRBJ2-1|.|TRBV7-6|TRBD2|18
TGTGCCAGCAGTCCCCGGGAGCCTAGCGGGAGTCGAGGGAATGAGCAGTTCTTC
CASSPREPSGSRGNEQFF
>TRBJ2-7|.|TRBV20-1|TRBD2|17
TGCAGTGCTAGAGATCCTGGACTAGCGGGAGGGCCGCGTGAGCAGTACTTC
CSARDPGLAGGPREQYF
>TRBJ1-5|.|TRBV20-1|.|14
TGCAGTGCCCCCATTTCTGGGAAGGAGCAGCCCCAGCATTTT
CSAPISGKEQPQHF
>TRBJ2-7|few|TRBV6-5|.|15
TGTGCCAGCAGCCACACGAGCGGAGGGGCCTACGAGCAGTACTTC
CASSHTSGGAYEQYF
>TRBJ2-2|.|TRBV7-2|TRBD2|17
TGTGCCAGCAGCTTAGTAGTGGCTAGCGGGAGGACCGGGGAGCTGTTTTTT
CASSLVVASGRTGELFF
>TRBJ2-7|few|TRBV20-1|.|13
TGCAGTGCCATAGAAGCGGTCTCCTACGAGCAGTACTTC
CSAIEAVSYEQYF
>TRBJ2-5|.|TRBV10-3|TRBD1|16
TGTGCCATCAGTGAGTCGGACAGGGCGCACCAAGAGACCCAGTACTTC
CAISESDRAHQETQYF
>TRBJ1-1|.|TRBV6-5|.|13
TGTGCCAGCAGTTGGTCCGTGAACACTGAAGCTTTCTTT
CASSWSVNTEAFF
>TRBJ2-1|.|TRBV7-8|TRBD2|17
TGTGCCAGCAGCGGAGGCCTTACTAGCGGCTCCTACAATGAGCAGTTCTTC
CASSGGLTSGSYNEQFF
>TRBJ2-1|.|TRBV29-1|TRBD2|13
TGCAGCGCGGGTCGGCTAGCGGGAGGCGAGCAGTTCTTC
CSAGRLAGGEQFF
>TRBJ1-5|few|TRBV10-3|.|14
TGTGCCATCAGTCCCGAGGGGAGCAATCAGCCCCAGCATTTT
CAISPEGSNQPQHF
>TRBJ1-5|.|TRBV28|.|17
TGTGCCAGCAGTTTAGGCGCAGGAGGATATAGCAATCAGCCCCAGCATTTT
CASSLGAGGYSNQPQHF
>TRBJ1-6|.|TRBV6-1|TRBD1|14
TGTGCCAGCAGTAGCATGCCGGGACAGGGACTCCTCCACTTT
CASSSMPGQGLLHF
>TRBJ2-1|.|TRBV27|.|13
TGTGCCAGCAGTTTATCTAATCGCTTTGAGCAGTTCTTC
CASSLSNRFEQFF
>TRBJ2-5|few|TRBV11-1|TRBD2|18
TGTGCCAGCAGCCGCAGGATAGCGGGAGGCGAGAGCCAAGAGACCCAGTACTTC
CASSRRIAGGESQETQYF
>TRBJ2-7|few|TRBV6-5|TRBD1|15
TGTGCCAGCAGTTACTCAGAGGACAGGAGTGGGGAGCAGTACTTC
CASSYSEDRSGEQYF
>TRBJ2-1|.|TRBV11-1|TRBD2|18
TGTGCCAGCAGCCTCCCTCGGCGGGGACTAGCGGGATTAGGTGAGCAGTTCTTC
CASSLPRRGLAGLGEQFF
>TRBJ1-3|.|TRBV5-1|.|14
TGCGCCAGCAGCTTGGACAGGGTCAGGGACACCATATATTTT
CASSLDRVRDTIYF
>TRBJ2-1|few|TRBV20-1|TRBD2|14
TGCAGTGCGAAAGCGGGAGGACGCTTCAATGAGCAGTTCTTC
CSAKAGGRFNEQFF